Each of the 32 T cell receptor beta chains below was sequenced from the same sample in a study of blood T cell repertoires in COVID-19 (dated by TCRdb to the early 2020s). Libraries were prepared through the immunoSEQ multiplex PCR assay. In TCRdb, the immuneACCESS table is reduced to in-frame sequences with V and J assigned. These tables do not hold every clone; where another copy was compared, an unresolved V gene accounts for under half, and the others remain unexplained. The table for this sample lists over 250,000 clones; roughly 90% of them were counted only once. Around 2.1% of the sample is in the top ten clones. The sequenced sample consisted of peripheral blood. The receptors originated from a man between 50 and 59 years old with acute or convalescent COVID-19.

The chain uses TRBV7-9 and TRBJ2-2, with 7 bases identical to TRBD2. Germline CDR1 SEHNR, CDR2 FQNEAQ (reference sequence). V trimming: 5 bases; J trimming: 1 base; junction bases outside the gene matches: 4. The CDR3 extends over 15 amino acids. The chain's CDR3 is CASSRGGENTGELFF. CDR3 coding DNA: TGTGCCAGCAGCCGGGGAGGGGAGAACACCGGGGAGCTGTTTTTT.

This chain connects TRBV19 to TRBJ1-2; TRBD1 matches at 7 bases. There are 15 residues in the CDR3. The germline V gene has CDR1 LNHDA and CDR2 SQIVND (reference sequence). V lost 5 bases to trimming and J lost 4 bases; unmatched junction nucleotides: 10. The DNA of the CDR3 is TGTGCCAGTAGTGCTACAGGGGAGTCCCTCTATGGCTACACCTTC. It specifies CASSATGESLYGYTF. Looking up the rest from reference TRBV19 and TRBJ1-2 gives the full variable domain: DGGITQSPKYLFRKEGQNVTLSCEQNLNHDAMYWYRQDPGQGLRLIYYSQIVNDFQKGDIAEGYSVSREKKESFPLTVTSAQKNPTAFYLCASSATGESLYGYTFGSGTRLTVV.

Notes on this clone: One end of the junction is discordant with germline, which a read error may explain. The chain couples TRBV2 to TRBJ2-7, with 7 nucleotides matching TRBD1. Germline CDR1 SNHLY, CDR2 FYNNEI. The CDR3 length is 15 residues. DNA of the CDR3: TGTGCCAGCAGCCTCGCGGCGACAGGGTCGTCCGAGCGGTACTTC. Amino acid sequence: CASSLAATGSSERYF.

The V and J genes are TRBV7-9 and TRBJ1-2; tentatively, D is TRBD1 (6 bases). The V gene lost 3 bases and the J gene lost 3 bases, with 14 bases spanning the gap. The CDR3 sequence is 15 residues long. The V gene's germline CDR1 is SEHNR and CDR2 FQNEAQ (reference sequence). The CDR3 nucleotides read TGTGCCAGCAGCTTGAGCAGGGGATGGGACTATGGCTACACCTTC. It encodes CASSLSRGWDYGYTF.

The chain combines TRBV10-1 with TRBJ1-1; D is possibly TRBD1 (5 bases). The germline CDR1 and CDR2 sequences are WNHNN and SYGVQD (reference sequence). Trimming removed 4 bases at V and 6 bases at J, with 12 bases between. The CDR3 is made up of 13 amino acids. The CDR3 DNA reads TGCGCCAGCAGTGGGCACCCGGGGGCTGAAGCTTTCTTT. As protein: CASSGHPGAEAFF.

The rearrangement links TRBV14 to TRBJ2-3; 8 bases are a match to TRBD2. J was trimmed by 5 bases and V by 4 bases; bases with no gene match: 5. The CDR3 totals 14 residues. Germline V gene data show CDR1 as SGHDN and CDR2 as FVKESK. The CDR3 region has the DNA TGTGCCAGCAGCCCGAAGCGGGGGAGAGATACGCAGTATTTT. It codes for CASSPKRGRDTQYF.

The chain couples TRBV5-4 to TRBJ2-5, with D maybe TRBD2 (5 bases). CDR3 length: 13 amino acids. The V gene lost 0 bases and the J gene lost 5 bases, with 8 bases spanning the gap. Germline assignment: CDR1 SGHNT and CDR2 YYREEE (reference sequence). Here the CDR3 reads CASSLAWEETQYF. In DNA form, the CDR3 reads TGTGCCAGCAGCTTGGCCTGGGAGGAGACCCAGTACTTC.

The chain couples TRBV11-2 to TRBJ1-4; 9 nucleotides align to TRBD1. The CDR3 contains 15 residues. The V gene's germline CDR1 is SGHAT and CDR2 FQNNGV. With V trimmed by 4 bases and J by 3 bases, 3 bases remained unmatched. The CDR3 DNA is TGTGCCAGCAGCTCACAGGGGGCAGCTAATGAAAAACTGTTTTTT. Its translation: CASSSQGAANEKLFF.

The chain joins TRBV10-1 to TRBJ2-7, with 9 bases that match TRBD2. This CDR3 region has 14 residues. After removal of 8 bases from V and 5 bases from J, the junction contained 10 bases not matched to a gene. In germline, CDR1 is WNHNN, CDR2 SYGVQD (reference sequence). The CDR3 nucleotides are TGCGCCAGCTTGGCGGGACTAGCTTTCCACGAGCAGTACTTC. Encoded protein: CASLAGLAFHEQYF.

This clone was observed a single time. Other DNA sequences within the sample encode an identical CDR3. This rearrangement joins TRBV12-3 or TRBV12-4 to TRBJ2-7, with TRBD2 as a possible D gene (5 bases). V dropped 6 bases and J dropped 3 bases, with 9 bases sitting between them. The CDR3 runs to 12 residues. CDR3 amino acids: CASSPGSYEQYF. For the CDR3, the DNA is TGTGCCAGCAGCCCGGGGAGCTACGAGCAGTACTTC.

This chain connects TRBV19 to TRBJ1-1; no definite D call. The CDR3 runs to 15 residues. Per germline, CDR1 LNHDA and CDR2 SQIVND (reference sequence). Trimming shortened V by 3 bases and J by 0 bases, and 11 bases separated the two germline ends. CDR3 nucleotides: TGTGCCAGTAGTATTGGGGAGGGCATGAACACTGAAGCTTTCTTT. Protein: CASSIGEGMNTEAFF.

CDR3 sequence (DNA): TGTGCCGTTGGAGCAGGGGGCTTGAACACTGAAGCTTTCTTT. Translation gives CAVGAGGLNTEAFF. V gene TRBV6-6 combines with J gene TRBJ1-1; 8 positions match TRBD1. This CDR3 has 14 amino acids. Germline CDR1 and CDR2: MNHNY and SVGAGI (reference sequence). V was pared by 11 bases and J by 0 bases, with 8 bases of the junction left unmatched.

This clone appeared once. The chain is built from TRBV11-3 and TRBJ2-2; TRBD1 is a possible D gene (6 bases). Germline values: CDR1 SGHNT, CDR2 YENEEA. V was cut by 4 bases and J by 5 bases, with 8 bases left in between. The CDR3 contains 13 residues. CDR3 in amino acids: CASSYRVTGELFF. CDR3 DNA: TGTGCCAGCAGCTACAGGGTAACCGGGGAGCTGTTTTTT.

The chain combines TRBV11-2 with TRBJ2-1; D perhaps matches TRBD2 (5 bases). Deletions cut 1 base from V and 0 bases from J, with 10 bases between. The germline gives CDR1 SGHAT, CDR2 FQNNGV. The CDR3 extends over 16 amino acids. The CDR3 spells CASSLVPGFSYNEQFF. CDR3 nucleotide sequence: TGTGCCAGCAGCTTAGTTCCGGGATTCTCCTACAATGAGCAGTTCTTC.

J is TRBJ2-7 and V is TRBV7-9; D uncertain. The V end lost 0 bases, the J end lost 5 bases, and 5 bases lay between the germline ends. The V gene's germline CDR1 is SEHNR and CDR2 FQNEAQ (reference sequence). The CDR3 sequence is 12 residues long. The chain's CDR3 is CASSLAQDEQYF. CDR3 nucleotides: TGTGCCAGCAGCTTAGCGCAGGACGAGCAGTACTTC.

Here the CDR3 reads CASSLISWRGANTGELFF. Here the CDR3 DNA reads TGTGCCAGCAGCTTAATATCTTGGCGGGGGGCGAACACCGGGGAGCTGTTTTTT. The chain employs TRBV7-3 and TRBJ2-2, with 8 bases identical to TRBD2. This CDR3 contains 18 residues. Germline V gene sequence: CDR1 SGHTA, CDR2 FQGTGA. The J segment lost 0 bases and the V segment lost 1 base, leaving 7 bases of the junction unmatched.

The V and J genes are TRBV6-5 and TRBJ1-1; unclear D gene. The V and J ends lost 2 bases and 3 bases respectively, with 7 bases between them. The CDR3 runs 13 residues. The V gene's germline CDR1 is MNHEY and CDR2 SVGAGI. CDR3 protein: CASSYSVDTEAFF. CDR3 in DNA: TGTGCCAGCAGTTACAGTGTAGACACTGAAGCTTTCTTT.

This sequence joins TRBV5-6 and TRBJ2-3; 7 bases are a match to TRBD1. Trimming cost V 4 bases and J 4 bases; bases outside gene matches: 0. Germline CDR1 SGHDT, CDR2 YYEEEE. The CDR3 runs to 12 residues. DNA for the CDR3: TGTGCCAGCAGCAGGGGGCCAGATACGCAGTATTTT. This encodes CASSRGPDTQYF.

The chain carries TRBV15 and TRBJ1-1, with 7 nucleotides matching TRBD1. The trim removed 3 bases at V and 4 bases at J, leaving 5 bases unmatched. Per the germline V gene, CDR1 is LNHNV and CDR2 is YYDKDF (reference sequence). The CDR3 contains 14 residues. The CDR3 reads CATSRNRGGTEAFF. In DNA, the CDR3 is TGTGCCACCAGCAGGAACAGGGGTGGCACTGAAGCTTTCTTT.

The V and J genes are TRBV19 and TRBJ1-6; a possible D gene is TRBD1 (5 bases). This CDR3 comprises 16 residues. CDR1 LNHDA and CDR2 SQIVND come from the germline V gene (reference sequence). Trimming removed 3 bases at V and 8 bases at J, with 17 bases between. The CDR3 is CASSILAGPGYSPLHF. The CDR3 DNA follows: TGTGCCAGTAGTATCCTCGCGGGGCCGGGATATTCACCCCTCCACTTT.

The CDR3 sequence: CAISGIEQGGEQYF. The CDR3 DNA reads TGTGCCATCAGTGGGATCGAACAGGGGGGCGAGCAGTACTTC. The chain combines TRBV10-3 with TRBJ2-7, with 8 bases that match TRBD1. Germline lookup yields CDR1 ENHRY and CDR2 SYGVKD. J gave up 6 bases and V 4 bases, and 8 bases lay outside the gene matches. CDR3 length equals 14 residues.

The chain joins TRBV7-2 to TRBJ1-1; TRBD1 is a possible D gene (5 bases). Per the germline V gene, CDR1 is SGHTA and CDR2 is FQGNSA. V lost 7 bases and J lost 10, with 16 bases in between. This CDR3 has 12 residues. DNA of the CDR3: TGTGCCAGCACCGACAGATCCCGGACAGCTTTCTTT. It specifies CASTDRSRTAFF.

The V and J genes are TRBV4-2 and TRBJ2-3, with D possibly being TRBD2 (5 bases). The V end was cut by 4 bases, the J end by 2 bases, with 16 bases between. The germline gives CDR1 LGHNA, CDR2 YNFKEQ. The CDR3 is made up of 16 amino acids. The CDR3 DNA is TGTGCCAGCAGCCCCCCCGGACTCGTCCACACAGATACGCAGTATTTT. Its translation is CASSPPGLVHTDTQYF.

In this sample, this clone turned up once. This chain links TRBV18 with TRBJ2-2; D is perhaps TRBD2 (5 bases). Germline V lookup: CDR1 KGHSH, CDR2 LQKENI. The CDR3 is made up of 13 amino acids. Deletions cut 3 bases from V and 7 bases from J, with 9 bases between. CDR3 protein: CASSPVGDGELFF. CDR3 DNA sequence: TGTGCCAGCTCACCTGTCGGGGACGGGGAGCTGTTTTTT.

Only one count was recorded for this clone. The chain employs TRBV7-2 and TRBJ1-2, with 8 nucleotides matching TRBD1. V dropped 5 bases and J dropped 7; count of bases not matched to a gene: 9. This CDR3 is built from 14 residues. CDR1 is SGHTA and CDR2 is FQGNSA in the germline V gene. This CDR3 is CASSPQQGALGYTF. The CDR3 nucleotides are TGTGCCAGCAGCCCACAGCAGGGGGCGCTTGGCTACACCTTC.

The rearrangement uses TRBV5-8 and TRBJ1-5; 7 bases map to TRBD1. Trimming removed 2 bases from V and 4 bases from J; junction bases left unmatched: 6. This CDR3 has 15 residues. CDR1 is SGHTS and CDR2 is YDEGEE in the germline V gene. The CDR3, as DNA: TGTGCCAGCAGCTTTAAGGACAGGCCTAATCAGCCCCAGCATTTT. This gives the protein CASSFKDRPNQPQHF.

Of note for this clone: The junction shows a germline mismatch at one end, possibly a read error. This chain links TRBV7-7 with TRBJ2-1; D is undetermined. CDR1 is SSHAT, CDR2 FNYEAQ, per germline (reference sequence). This CDR3 has 13 amino acids. The CDR3 DNA is TGTGCTAGCAGCGAGATCGTTAACAATGAGCAGTTCTTC. It encodes CASSEIVNNEQFF.

The chain is built from TRBV13 and TRBJ2-3; weak D call: TRBD1 (5 bases). This CDR3 is 16 amino acids long. The germline V gene encodes CDR1 PRHDT and CDR2 FYEKMQ (reference sequence). Trimming took off 0 bases at V and 4 bases at J, with 14 bases between the two ends. The DNA of the CDR3 is TGTGCCAGCAGCTTAGGCCTTGGGGCCCCAGCAGATACGCAGTATTTT. Protein sequence: CASSLGLGAPADTQYF.

The J gene is TRBJ1-6, the V gene TRBV27, with D hard to call. Trimming removed 5 bases at V and 9 bases at J, with 8 bases between. The germline gives CDR1 MNHEY, CDR2 SMNVEV (reference sequence). The CDR3 length is 12 residues. CDR3 region: CASSVIGSPLHF. In DNA, the CDR3 is TGTGCCAGCAGTGTTATCGGTTCACCCCTCCACTTT.

This chain uses TRBV19 with TRBJ2-3; 11 positions match TRBD2. The ends lost 7 bases at V and 5 bases at J; junction bases unmatched: 8. Germline CDR1 LNHDA, CDR2 SQIVND (reference sequence). The CDR3 extends over 15 amino acids. The CDR3 DNA reads TGTGCCAGTAAGCGTAGCGGGGGGGCGGGAGATACGCAGTATTTT. Translated, it gives CASKRSGGAGDTQYF.

J is TRBJ2-7 and V is TRBV14; a weak D match, TRBD2 (5 bases). The V and J ends lost 0 bases and 0 bases respectively, with 12 bases between them. The germline V gene encodes CDR1 SGHDN and CDR2 FVKESK. The CDR3 contains 16 residues. CDR3 DNA: TGTGCCAGCAGCCAAGAATCCAGCGGCGTCTCCTACGAGCAGTACTTC. Translating it yields CASSQESSGVSYEQYF.

The rearrangement joins TRBV6-6 to TRBJ1-2, with a tentative D call TRBD1 (5 bases). The germline CDR1 and CDR2 sequences are MNHNY and SVGAGI (reference sequence). This CDR3 spans 15 amino acids. Trimming took off 8 bases at V and 7 bases at J, with 23 bases between the two ends. The CDR3 coding sequence is TGTGCCAGCGCTCGCGGGGGGACCGATTTTTTTGGCTACACCTTC. Translating gives CASARGGTDFFGYTF.